This is a list of T cell receptor beta chains from one sample in a study of cytomegalovirus exposure and HLA in healthy donors. Clones were sequenced by immunoSEQ multiplex PCR, and TCRdb holds only the in-frame ones, with some missing. This sample has roughly 100,000 clones, with about two thirds found just once. The specimen was PBMCs. Every receptor here comes from a woman aged 45-65 years in good health and CMV-seropositive. CDR3s include the opening cysteine and the closing phenylalanine or tryptophan. D genes are given only for firm matches. Clone size is not always given. Where it is, it says once, few, many or a class for expanded clones.

size	V	length	J	D	CDR3	DNA
-	TRBV10-1	14	TRBJ1-1	TRBD1	CASSESEGQGIAFF	TGCGCCAGCAGTGAGTCTGAGGGACAGGGGATCGCTTTCTTT
-	TRBV6-1	15	TRBJ1-6	-	CASSGGLGENSPLHF	TGTGCCAGCAGTGGAGGCCTCGGGGAAAATTCACCCCTCCACTTT
-	TRBV10-3	16	TRBJ2-7	-	CAISSRGGATSYEQYF	TGTGCCATCAGCTCGCGTGGGGGGGCTACCTCCTACGAGCAGTACTTC
few	TRBV6-6	16	TRBJ1-1	-	CASRSYVQGWDTEAFF	TGTGCCAGCAGATCTTACGTTCAGGGATGGGACACTGAAGCTTTCTTT
-	TRBV4-3	15	TRBJ2-3	-	CASSQEWGRADTQYF	TGCGCCAGCAGCCAAGAGTGGGGGCGGGCAGATACGCAGTATTTT
-	TRBV4-2	17	TRBJ2-1	TRBD1	CASSQGGQAESYNEQFF	TGTGCCAGCAGCCAAGGCGGACAGGCGGAATCCTACAATGAGCAGTTCTTC
few	TRBV14	14	TRBJ2-5	-	CASSQASGSGTQYF	TGTGCCAGCAGCCAAGCTTCGGGGTCCGGGACCCAGTACTTC
-	TRBV30	12	TRBJ2-1	-	CAWSVGQNEQFF	TGTGCCTGGAGTGTAGGACAAAATGAGCAGTTCTTC
few	TRBV30	14	TRBJ1-6	TRBD1	CAWGWDRGYSPLHF	TGTGCCTGGGGTTGGGACAGGGGTTATTCACCCCTCCACTTT
-	TRBV7-9	13	TRBJ1-1	-	CASSLTGDTEAFF	TGTGCCAGCAGCTTAACGGGGGACACTGAAGCTTTCTTT
few	TRBV30	15	TRBJ2-7	TRBD1	CAWSVLGTDSYEQYF	TGTGCCTGGAGTGTACTTGGGACAGACTCCTACGAGCAGTACTTC
-	TRBV28	14	TRBJ1-3	-	CASSPGWSGNTIYF	TGTGCCAGCAGTCCGGGATGGTCGGGAAACACCATATATTTT
few	TRBV6-5	12	TRBJ1-6	-	CASSKGDSPLHF	TGTGCCAGCAGCAAAGGGGATTCACCCCTCCACTTT
-	TRBV4-1	17	TRBJ2-1	TRBD2	CASSQDGGRAGWDEQFF	TGCGCCAGCAGCCAAGATGGGGGGAGGGCGGGGTGGGATGAGCAGTTCTTC
-	TRBV6-5	14	TRBJ1-2	TRBD1	CASSGPQGPESYTF	TGTGCCAGCAGTGGACCACAGGGGCCCGAGAGCTACACCTTC
-	TRBV5-1	13	TRBJ2-1	TRBD1	CASSFGQGNEQFF	TGCGCCAGCAGCTTTGGACAGGGCAATGAGCAGTTCTTC
-	TRBV25-1	11	TRBJ2-2	-	CASTYTGELFF	TGTGCCAGCACCTACACCGGGGAGCTGTTTTTT
-	TRBV11-1	14	TRBJ1-6	-	CASSQGTSGSPLHF	TGTGCCAGCAGCCAAGGGACATCGGGTTCACCCCTCCACTTT
-	TRBV7-6	14	TRBJ1-1	TRBD1	CASSSGQGYTEAFF	TGTGCCAGCAGTTCGGGACAGGGGTACACTGAAGCTTTCTTT
once	TRBV7-3	17	TRBJ2-1	TRBD2	CASSPLVAGATGNEQFF	TGTGCCAGCAGCCCTCTCGTAGCGGGGGCGACCGGGAATGAGCAGTTCTTC
-	TRBV28	14	TRBJ2-2	-	CASSLGGNTGELFF	TGTGCCAGCAGTTTAGGGGGCAACACCGGGGAGCTGTTTTTT
-	TRBV2	12	TRBJ2-7	TRBD1	CASTGQGSEQYF	TGTGCCAGTACGGGACAGGGGAGCGAGCAGTACTTC
once	TRBV9	16	TRBJ2-3	TRBD2	CASSSGLAGITDTQYF	TGTGCCAGCAGCTCGGGACTAGCGGGGATCACAGATACGCAGTATTTT
few	TRBV7-6	14	TRBJ2-7	TRBD2	CASSLLAGAYEQYF	TGTGCCAGCAGCTTACTAGCGGGGGCCTACGAGCAGTACTTC
-	TRBV6-1	14	TRBJ1-4	TRBD1	CASSPRGRGEKLFF	TGTGCCAGCAGTCCCAGGGGGCGCGGGGAAAAACTGTTTTTT
few	TRBV6-5	14	TRBJ1-6	-	CASSYEGPNSPLHF	TGTGCCAGCAGTTACGAGGGCCCTAATTCACCCCTCCACTTT
-	TRBV19	16	TRBJ1-3	-	CASSIAGAISGNTIYF	TGTGCCAGTAGTATAGCAGGGGCGATCTCTGGAAACACCATATATTTT
-	TRBV5-1	14	TRBJ2-1	-	CASSFILGNNEQFF	TGCGCCAGCAGCTTCATTCTAGGAAACAATGAGCAGTTCTTC
-	TRBV6-5	14	TRBJ1-2	TRBD1	CASSFDRAVYGYTF	TGTGCCAGCAGTTTCGACAGGGCGGTCTATGGCTACACCTTC
few	TRBV7-2	18	TRBJ1-4	-	CASSDTIIGGGWDEKLFF	TGTGCCAGCAGCGATACTATAATAGGGGGGGGTTGGGATGAAAAACTGTTTTTT
few	TRBV28	17	TRBJ1-3	TRBD1	CASSTPQGARSGNTIYF	TGTGCCAGCAGTACCCCACAGGGGGCCCGCTCTGGAAACACCATATATTTT
few	TRBV9	13	TRBJ1-1	-	CASSVSGYTEAFF	TGTGCCAGCAGCGTATCAGGCTACACTGAAGCTTTCTTT
-	TRBV19	14	TRBJ1-2	-	CASSLEQGSRGYTF	TGTGCCAGTAGTCTCGAACAGGGTAGTCGCGGCTACACCTTC
-	TRBV2	12	TRBJ2-7	-	CASSRGTYEQYF	TGTGCCAGCAGTAGGGGAACCTACGAGCAGTACTTC
once	TRBV4-3	16	TRBJ1-1	TRBD1	CASSPGGTGLETEAFF	TGCGCCAGCAGCCCCGGCGGGACAGGGTTAGAAACTGAAGCTTTCTTT
-	TRBV19	14	TRBJ2-7	TRBD1	CASSEDRGTYEQYF	TGTGCCAGTAGTGAGGACAGGGGCACCTACGAGCAGTACTTC
once	TRBV4-3	15	TRBJ2-3	-	CASSPQTWATDTQYF	TGCGCCAGCAGCCCCCAGACATGGGCCACAGATACGCAGTATTTT
-	TRBV27	12	TRBJ1-2	-	CASSSGQSGYTF	TGTGCCAGCAGTTCTGGACAGAGCGGCTACACCTTC
few	TRBV6-6	12	TRBJ1-1	-	CASSLTGFGAFF	TGTGCCAGCAGTCTTACAGGGTTCGGAGCTTTCTTT
few	TRBV4-1	16	TRBJ1-1	TRBD1	CASSQDSDREVVKAFF	TGCGCCAGCAGCCAAGACTCGGACAGGGAGGTGGTGAAAGCTTTCTTT
-	TRBV5-6	15	TRBJ1-3	-	CASSLLRSSGNTIYF	TGTGCCAGCAGCTTGCTCCGGAGCTCTGGAAACACCATATATTTT
-	TRBV7-6	14	TRBJ2-2	TRBD1	CASSLGQGAGELFF	TGTGCCAGCAGCTTAGGACAGGGTGCCGGGGAGCTGTTTTTT
-	TRBV7-9	17	TRBJ1-1	-	CASSLALQGAVNTEAFF	TGTGCCAGCAGCTTAGCGCTACAGGGCGCCGTGAACACTGAAGCTTTCTTT
-	TRBV30	14	TRBJ2-7	-	CAWSVGAGAYEQYF	TGTGCCTGGAGTGTAGGGGCCGGAGCCTACGAGCAGTACTTC
-	TRBV21-1	14	TRBJ2-5	-	CASSTRTLQETQYF	TGTGCCAGCAGCACCAGGACACTCCAAGAGACCCAGTACTTC
-	TRBV5-4	14	TRBJ1-1	TRBD1	CASSSDRGGTEAFF	TGTGCCAGCAGCTCCGACAGGGGGGGCACTGAAGCTTTCTTT
-	TRBV28	14	TRBJ1-2	-	CASSYMGRIYGYTF	TGTGCCAGCAGCTACATGGGGAGAATCTATGGCTACACCTTC
-	TRBV29-1	13	TRBJ2-7	TRBD1	CSVLTGSSYEQYF	TGCAGCGTGTTGACAGGGAGCTCCTACGAGCAGTACTTC
-	TRBV19	14	TRBJ1-4	-	CASSTGENNEKLFF	TGTGCCAGTAGTACAGGGGAAAATAATGAAAAACTGTTTTTT
-	TRBV7-8	14	TRBJ1-1	TRBD1	CASNPQGMGTEAFF	TGTGCCAGCAATCCACAGGGGATGGGCACTGAAGCTTTCTTT
few	TRBV27	16	TRBJ1-6	TRBD1	CASSPTGTGYNSPLHF	TGTGCCAGCAGTCCTACCGGGACAGGGTATAATTCACCCCTCCACTTT
-	TRBV29-1	11	TRBJ2-5	-	CSVVRGETQYF	TGCAGCGTTGTAAGGGGAGAGACCCAGTACTTC